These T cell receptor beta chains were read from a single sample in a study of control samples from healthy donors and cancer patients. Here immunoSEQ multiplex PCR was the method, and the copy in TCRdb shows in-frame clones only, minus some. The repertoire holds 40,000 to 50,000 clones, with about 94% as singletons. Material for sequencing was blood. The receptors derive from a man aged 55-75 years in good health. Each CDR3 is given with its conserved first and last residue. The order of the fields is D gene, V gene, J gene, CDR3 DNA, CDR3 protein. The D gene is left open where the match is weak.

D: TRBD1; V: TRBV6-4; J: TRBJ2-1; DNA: TGTGCCAGCAGTGACAACGCTGGGACAGGAGATAATGAGCAGTTCTTC; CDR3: CASSDNAGTGDNEQFF
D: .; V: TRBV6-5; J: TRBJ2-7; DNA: TGTGCCAGCAGTTACTCGCCGGCTTCCTACGAGCAGTACTTC; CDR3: CASSYSPASYEQYF
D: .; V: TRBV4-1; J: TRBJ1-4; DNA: TGCGCCAGCAGCCAAGTGGGAGGTAGGGATTCAACTAATGAAAAACTGTTTTTT; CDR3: CASSQVGGRDSTNEKLFF
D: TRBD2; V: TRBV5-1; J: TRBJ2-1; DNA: TGCGCCAGCAGCTCGGGACTAGCGGGAGGGTTTGAGCAGTTCTTC; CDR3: CASSSGLAGGFEQFF
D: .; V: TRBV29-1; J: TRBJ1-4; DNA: TGCAGCGTTGAGGTTAGGGGGAGGGAAGTTGGACTGTTTTTT; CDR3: CSVEVRGREVGLFF
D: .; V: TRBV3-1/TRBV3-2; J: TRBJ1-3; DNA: TGTGCCAGCAGCCAAGTTTCGTGGGGAAACACCATATATTTT; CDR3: CASSQVSWGNTIYF
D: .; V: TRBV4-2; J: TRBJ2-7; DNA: TGTGCCAGCAGCCAAGATTGGACCAGCTACGAGCAGTACTTC; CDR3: CASSQDWTSYEQYF
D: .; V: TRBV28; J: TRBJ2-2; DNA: TGTGCCAGCACCCCTCCGGGGGCAACCGGGGAGCTGTTTTTT; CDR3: CASTPPGATGELFF
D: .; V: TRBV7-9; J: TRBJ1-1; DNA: TGTGCCAGCAGCCATAGGGACACGATGAACACTGAAGCTTTCTTT; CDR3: CASSHRDTMNTEAFF
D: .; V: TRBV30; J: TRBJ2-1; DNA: TGTGCCTGGAACCCTTTGGGGGGACCCTACAATGAGCAGTTCTTC; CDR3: CAWNPLGGPYNEQFF
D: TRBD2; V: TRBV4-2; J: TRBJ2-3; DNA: TGTGCCAGCAGCCCCCGACTAGCGGGAACTAGCACAGATACGCAGTATTTT; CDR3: CASSPRLAGTSTDTQYF
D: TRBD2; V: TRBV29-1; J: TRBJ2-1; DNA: TGCAGCATACCCCCGACTAGCGGATACAATGAGCAGTTCTTC; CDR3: CSIPPTSGYNEQFF
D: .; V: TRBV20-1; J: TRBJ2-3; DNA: TGCAGTGGTGGGGCCCAAGATACGCAGTATTTT; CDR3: CSGGAQDTQYF
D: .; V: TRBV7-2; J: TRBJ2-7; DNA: TGTGCCAGCAGCTTAGCGGGCCCCTACGAGCAGTACTTC; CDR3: CASSLAGPYEQYF
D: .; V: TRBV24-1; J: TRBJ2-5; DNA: TGTGCCACCAGTGACGCGGAGACCCAGTACTTC; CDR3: CATSDAETQYF
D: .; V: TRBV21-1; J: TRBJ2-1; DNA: TGTGCCAGCAGCGGTGAGGACAGGAACAATGAGCAGTTCTTC; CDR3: CASSGEDRNNEQFF